The entry that follows covers one T cell receptor (beta chain) sequence. The sample is drawn from a study of blood T cell repertoires in COVID-19. This CDR3 has 13 residues. Germline assignment: CDR1 MNHEY and CDR2 SVGAGI. The germline V and J ends were trimmed by 7 bases and 1 base, with 10 bases remaining between them. Measured with immunoSEQ multiplex PCR; TCRdb has only the in-frame clones, and not every one. The sample lists 70,000 to 95,000 clones; around 89% were seen once. The origin of this receptor is a man in his fifties or sixties with COVID-19, enrolled during active disease. The rearrangement joins TRBV6-5 to TRBJ2-5; a possible D gene is TRBD1 (6 bases). The specimen was peripheral blood. CDR3 nucleotide sequence: TGTGCCAGCAACTTGGGGGCCCAAGAGACCCAGTACTTC. Protein: CASNLGAQETQYF.